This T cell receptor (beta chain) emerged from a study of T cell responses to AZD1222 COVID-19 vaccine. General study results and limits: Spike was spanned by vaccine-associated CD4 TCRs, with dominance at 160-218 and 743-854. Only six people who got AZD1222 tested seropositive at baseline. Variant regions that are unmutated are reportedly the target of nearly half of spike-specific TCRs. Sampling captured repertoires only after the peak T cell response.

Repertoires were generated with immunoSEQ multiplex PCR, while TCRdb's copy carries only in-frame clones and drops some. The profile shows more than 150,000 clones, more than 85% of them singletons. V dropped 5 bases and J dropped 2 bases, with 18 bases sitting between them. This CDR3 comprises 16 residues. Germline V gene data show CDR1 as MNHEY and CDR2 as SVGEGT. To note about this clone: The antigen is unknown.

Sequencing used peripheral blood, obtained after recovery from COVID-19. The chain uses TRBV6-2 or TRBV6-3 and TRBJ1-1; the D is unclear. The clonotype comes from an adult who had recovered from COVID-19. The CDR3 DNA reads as TGTGCCAGCAGTGGGGTTTGGGTACAGCTAAACACTGAAGCTTTCTTT. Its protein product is CASSGVWVQLNTEAFF.